The T cell receptor beta chain described here comes from a study of OX40 agonist ivuxolimab in advanced cancers. Sequenced by immunoSEQ multiplex PCR; TCRdb stores in-frame clones only, minus some. The table lists approximately 82,000 clones, approximately 84% of them singletons. The CDR3 sequence is 15 residues long. Germline values: CDR1 SGHRS, CDR2 YFSETQ. The ends lost 4 bases at V and 6 bases at J; junction bases unmatched: 12. V and J are TRBV5-1 and TRBJ1-2, with 7 nucleotides matching TRBD1. This material consisted of CD4+ or CD8+ T cells sorted from blood, taken in a trial of the OX40 agonist ivuxolimab. The clonotype was recovered from an adult with an advanced solid tumor such as melanoma, head and neck, liver or kidney cancer. The CDR3 DNA is TGCGCCAGCAGCCATACACGACAGGGCGAAAATGGCTACACCTTC. It yields the protein CASSHTRQGENGYTF.